This paragraph reports one TCR beta chain. The table came from immunoSEQ multiplex PCR; TCRdb's copy has only in-frame clones and leaves some out. Seen here are more than 550,000 clones, 70% to 90% observed once, and the top ten hold 0.0094%. These data come from a study of shared T cell receptors in the human thymus. This CDR3 region has 18 residues. The junction had 12 bases not matched to a gene; V was cut back by 0 bases and J by 6 bases. Germline V gives CDR1 KGHSH, CDR2 LQKENI. The data were also submitted as part of a second study, on human thymus T cells. From that second work: Donors consisted of healthy Finnish infants (having corrective surgery for congenital heart defects). Corrective heart surgery yielded the resections from which the thymus tissue came. What appeared biased in thymic and blood repertoires was the usage of V and J genes. Related studies found that unrelated individuals share highly overlapping thymic repertoires.

Material for sequencing was thymocytes. The chain recombines TRBV18 with TRBJ1-1, with 11 positions matching TRBD1. The clonotype originates from a boy less than two years old with a congenital heart defect. The CDR3 sequence: CASSPPGRDRGSLAEAFF. The DNA of the CDR3 is TGTGCCAGCTCACCACCGGGGCGGGACAGGGGGTCGCTGGCTGAAGCTTTCTTT.